The subject of this entry is one T cell receptor (beta chain). This entry is derived from a study of cytomegalovirus exposure and HLA in healthy donors. The length of the CDR3 is 12 residues. V lost 2 bases, J lost 8 bases, and 7 bases lay in between. Looked up from germline, CDR1 is GTSNPN and CDR2 is SVGIG (reference sequence). Amplification used 60 Vbeta primers and 13 Jbeta primers. The data were produced by immunoSEQ multiplex PCR, yet TCRdb's version contains in-frame clones alone and is incomplete. The repertoire table contains tens of thousands of clones. The sequenced sample consisted of PBMCs. This receptor was obtained from a woman aged 35 to 49 in good health and CMV-seropositive. This chain uses TRBV30 with TRBJ1-6; no reliable D call. The CDR3 nucleotides are TGTGCCTGGAGTAACCAGGATTCACCCCTCCACTTT. This translates into CAWSNQDSPLHF.